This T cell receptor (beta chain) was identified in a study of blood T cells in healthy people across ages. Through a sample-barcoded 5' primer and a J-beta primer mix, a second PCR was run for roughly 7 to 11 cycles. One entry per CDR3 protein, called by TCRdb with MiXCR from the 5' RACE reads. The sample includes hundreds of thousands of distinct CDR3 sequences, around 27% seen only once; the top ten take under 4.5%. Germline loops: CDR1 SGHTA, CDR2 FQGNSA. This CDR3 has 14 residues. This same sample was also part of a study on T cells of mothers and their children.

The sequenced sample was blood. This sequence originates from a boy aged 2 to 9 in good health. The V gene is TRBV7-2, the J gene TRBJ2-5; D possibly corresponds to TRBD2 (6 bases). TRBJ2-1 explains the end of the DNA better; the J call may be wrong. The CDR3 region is CASSSNWRVYEQFF. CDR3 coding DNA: TGTGCCAGCAGCTCCAATTGGAGGGTCTATGAGCAGTTCTTC.